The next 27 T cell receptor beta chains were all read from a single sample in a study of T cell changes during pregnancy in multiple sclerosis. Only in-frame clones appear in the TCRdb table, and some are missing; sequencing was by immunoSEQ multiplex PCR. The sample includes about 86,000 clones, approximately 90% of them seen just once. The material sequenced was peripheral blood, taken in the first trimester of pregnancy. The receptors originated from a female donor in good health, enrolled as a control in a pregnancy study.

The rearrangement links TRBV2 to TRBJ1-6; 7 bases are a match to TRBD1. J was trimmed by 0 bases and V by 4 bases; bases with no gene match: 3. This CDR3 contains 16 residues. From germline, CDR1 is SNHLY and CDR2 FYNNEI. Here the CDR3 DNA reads TGTGCCAGCAGTGGGGACAGAGTCTCCTATAATTCACCCCTCCACTTT. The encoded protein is CASSGDRVSYNSPLHF.

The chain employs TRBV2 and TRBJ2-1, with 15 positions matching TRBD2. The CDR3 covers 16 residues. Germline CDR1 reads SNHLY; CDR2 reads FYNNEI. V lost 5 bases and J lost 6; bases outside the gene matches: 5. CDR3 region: CASSHRTSGGGNEQFF. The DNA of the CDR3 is TGTGCCAGCAGTCATCGGACTAGCGGGGGGGGCAATGAGCAGTTCTTC.

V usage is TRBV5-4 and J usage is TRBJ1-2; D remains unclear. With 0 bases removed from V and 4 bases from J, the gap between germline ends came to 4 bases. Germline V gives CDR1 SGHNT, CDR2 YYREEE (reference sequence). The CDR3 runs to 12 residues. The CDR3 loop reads CASSLDGYGYTF. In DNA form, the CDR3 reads TGTGCCAGCAGCTTGGACGGCTATGGCTACACCTTC.

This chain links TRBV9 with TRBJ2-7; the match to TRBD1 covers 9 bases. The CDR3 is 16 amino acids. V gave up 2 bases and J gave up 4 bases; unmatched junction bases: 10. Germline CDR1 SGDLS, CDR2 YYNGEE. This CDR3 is CASSVDPRTGEYEQYF. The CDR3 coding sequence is TGTGCCAGCAGCGTGGACCCCCGGACAGGGGAGTACGAGCAGTACTTC.

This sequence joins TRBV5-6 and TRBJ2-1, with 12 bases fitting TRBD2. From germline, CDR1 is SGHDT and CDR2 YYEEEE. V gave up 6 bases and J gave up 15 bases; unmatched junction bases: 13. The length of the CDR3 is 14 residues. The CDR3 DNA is TGTGCCAGCACCTCCGGACTAGCGGGGCCCACCGGGTTCTTC. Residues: CASTSGLAGPTGFF.

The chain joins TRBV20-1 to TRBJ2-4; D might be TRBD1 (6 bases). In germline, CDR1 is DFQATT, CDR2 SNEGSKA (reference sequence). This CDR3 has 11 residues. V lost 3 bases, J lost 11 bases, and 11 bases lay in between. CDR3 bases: TGCAGTGCTAGTACAGGGACGTTTCAGTACTTC. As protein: CSASTGTFQYF.

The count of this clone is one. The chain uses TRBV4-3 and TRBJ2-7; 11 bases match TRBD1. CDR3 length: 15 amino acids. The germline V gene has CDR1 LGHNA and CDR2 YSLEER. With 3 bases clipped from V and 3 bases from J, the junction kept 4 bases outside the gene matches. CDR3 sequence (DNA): TGCGCCAGCAGCCAGACCGGGACAGGGGGCTACGAGCAGTACTTC. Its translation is CASSQTGTGGYEQYF.

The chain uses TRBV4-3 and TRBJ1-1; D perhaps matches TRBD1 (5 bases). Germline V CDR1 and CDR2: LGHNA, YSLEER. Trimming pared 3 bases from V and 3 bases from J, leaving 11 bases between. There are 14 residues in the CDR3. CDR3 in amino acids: CASSHSTGYTEAFF. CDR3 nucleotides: TGCGCCAGCAGCCACTCCACAGGCTACACTGAAGCTTTCTTT.

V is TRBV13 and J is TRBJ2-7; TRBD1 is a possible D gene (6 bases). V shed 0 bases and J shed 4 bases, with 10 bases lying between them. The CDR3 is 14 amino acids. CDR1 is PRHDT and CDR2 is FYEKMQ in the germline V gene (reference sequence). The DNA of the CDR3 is TGTGCCAGCAGCTTAGGACAGGGTGAATACGAGCAGTACTTC. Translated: CASSLGQGEYEQYF.

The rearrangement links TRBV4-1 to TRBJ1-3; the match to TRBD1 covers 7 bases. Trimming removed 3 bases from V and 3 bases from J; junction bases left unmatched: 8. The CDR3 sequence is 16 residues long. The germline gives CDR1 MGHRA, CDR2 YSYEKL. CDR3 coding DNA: TGCGCCAGCAGCCAGGCGGGACAGCCATTTGGAAACACCATATATTTT. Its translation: CASSQAGQPFGNTIYF.

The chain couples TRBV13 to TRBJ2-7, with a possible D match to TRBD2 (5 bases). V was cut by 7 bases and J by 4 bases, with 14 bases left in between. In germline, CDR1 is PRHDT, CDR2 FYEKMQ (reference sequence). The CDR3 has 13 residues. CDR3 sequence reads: CASMERGQYEQYF. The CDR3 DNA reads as TGTGCCAGCATGGAAAGAGGGCAATACGAGCAGTACTTC.

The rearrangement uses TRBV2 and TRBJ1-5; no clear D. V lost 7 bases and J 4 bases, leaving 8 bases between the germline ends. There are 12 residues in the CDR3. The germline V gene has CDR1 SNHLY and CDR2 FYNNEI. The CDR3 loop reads CASNAGNQPQHF. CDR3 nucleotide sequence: TGTGCCAGCAATGCGGGAAATCAGCCCCAGCATTTT.

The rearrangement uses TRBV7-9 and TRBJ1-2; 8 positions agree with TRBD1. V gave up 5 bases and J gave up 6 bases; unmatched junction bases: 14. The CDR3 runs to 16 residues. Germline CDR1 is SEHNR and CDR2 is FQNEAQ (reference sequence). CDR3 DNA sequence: TGTGCCAGCAGCCCCCGGACAGGGAGTCCGAGGGATGGCTACACCTTC. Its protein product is CASSPRTGSPRDGYTF.

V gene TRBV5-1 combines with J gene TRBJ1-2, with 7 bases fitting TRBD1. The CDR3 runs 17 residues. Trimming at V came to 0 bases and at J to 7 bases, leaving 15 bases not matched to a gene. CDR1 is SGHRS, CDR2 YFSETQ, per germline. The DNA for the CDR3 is TGCGCCAGCAGCTTGGGGAACAGGGGTGTTCCCCCTGCTGGCTACACCTTC. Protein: CASSLGNRGVPPAGYTF.

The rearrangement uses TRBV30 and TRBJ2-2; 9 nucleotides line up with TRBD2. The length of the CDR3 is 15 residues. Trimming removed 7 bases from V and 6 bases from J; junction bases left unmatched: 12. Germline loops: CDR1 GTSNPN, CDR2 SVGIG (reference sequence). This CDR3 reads CAFDEGLAIPGELFF. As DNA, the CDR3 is TGTGCCTTCGATGAGGGACTAGCAATTCCCGGGGAGCTGTTTTTT.

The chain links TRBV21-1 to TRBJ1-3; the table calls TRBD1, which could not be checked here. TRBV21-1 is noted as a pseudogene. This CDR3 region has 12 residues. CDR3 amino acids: CASETGVNTIYF. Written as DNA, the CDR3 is TGTGCCAGCGAAACAGGGGTGAACACCATATATTTT.

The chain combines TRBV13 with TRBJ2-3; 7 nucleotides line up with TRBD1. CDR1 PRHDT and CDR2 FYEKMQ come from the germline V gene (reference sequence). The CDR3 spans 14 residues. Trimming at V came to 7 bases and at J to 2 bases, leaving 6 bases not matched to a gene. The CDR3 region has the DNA TGTGCCAGCATCCGACAGGGCGACACAGATACGCAGTATTTT. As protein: CASIRQGDTDTQYF.

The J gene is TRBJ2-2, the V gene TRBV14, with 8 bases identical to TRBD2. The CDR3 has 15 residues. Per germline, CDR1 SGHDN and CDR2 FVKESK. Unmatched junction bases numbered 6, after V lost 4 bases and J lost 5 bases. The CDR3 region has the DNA TGTGCCAGCAGCCTCCGACTAGCGAGAACCGGGGAGCTGTTTTTT. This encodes CASSLRLARTGELFF.

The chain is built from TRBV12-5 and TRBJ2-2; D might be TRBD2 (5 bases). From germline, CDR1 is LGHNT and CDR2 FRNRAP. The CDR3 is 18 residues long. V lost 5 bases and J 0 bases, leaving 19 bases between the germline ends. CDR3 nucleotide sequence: TGTGCTAGTGGTGCCAGCCTAAAGGAGGTTGCGAACACCGGGGAGCTGTTTTTT. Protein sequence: CASGASLKEVANTGELFF.

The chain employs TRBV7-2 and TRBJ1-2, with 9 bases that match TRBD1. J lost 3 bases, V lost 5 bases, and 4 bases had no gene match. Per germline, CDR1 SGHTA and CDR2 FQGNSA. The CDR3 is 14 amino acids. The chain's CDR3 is CASSPRTGDYGYTF. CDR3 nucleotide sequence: TGTGCCAGCAGCCCCCGGACAGGGGACTATGGCTACACCTTC.

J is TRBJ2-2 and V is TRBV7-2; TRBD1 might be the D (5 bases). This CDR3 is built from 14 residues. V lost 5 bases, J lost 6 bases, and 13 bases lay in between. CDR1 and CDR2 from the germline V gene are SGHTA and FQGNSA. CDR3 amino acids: CASSRMTEAGELFF. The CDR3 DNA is TGTGCCAGCAGCCGTATGACAGAGGCCGGGGAGCTGTTTTTT.

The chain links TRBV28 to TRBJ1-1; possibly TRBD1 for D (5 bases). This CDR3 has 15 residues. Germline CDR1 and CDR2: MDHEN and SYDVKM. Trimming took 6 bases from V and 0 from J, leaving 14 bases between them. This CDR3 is CASSPFAGVNTEAFF. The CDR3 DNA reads TGTGCCAGCAGCCCCTTTGCGGGGGTGAACACTGAAGCTTTCTTT.

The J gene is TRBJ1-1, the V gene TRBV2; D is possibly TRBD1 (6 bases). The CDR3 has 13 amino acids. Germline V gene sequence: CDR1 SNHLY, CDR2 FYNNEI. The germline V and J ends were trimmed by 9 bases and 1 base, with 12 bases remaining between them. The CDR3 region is CASTPQGNTEAFF. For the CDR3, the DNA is TGTGCCAGTACTCCACAGGGGAACACTGAAGCTTTCTTT. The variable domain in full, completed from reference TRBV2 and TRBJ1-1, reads EPEVTQTPSHQVTQMGQEVILRCVPISNHLYFYWYRQILGQKVEFLVSFYNNEISEKSEIFDDQFSVERPDGSNFTLKIRSTKLEDSAMYFCASTPQGNTEAFFGQGTRLTVV.

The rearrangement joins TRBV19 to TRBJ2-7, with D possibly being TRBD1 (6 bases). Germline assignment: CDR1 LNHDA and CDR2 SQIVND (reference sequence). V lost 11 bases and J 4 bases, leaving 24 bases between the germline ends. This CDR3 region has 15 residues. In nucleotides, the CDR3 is TGTGCCTCTCAGACCCAACGGACAGATAAGTACGAGCAGTACTTC. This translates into CASQTQRTDKYEQYF.

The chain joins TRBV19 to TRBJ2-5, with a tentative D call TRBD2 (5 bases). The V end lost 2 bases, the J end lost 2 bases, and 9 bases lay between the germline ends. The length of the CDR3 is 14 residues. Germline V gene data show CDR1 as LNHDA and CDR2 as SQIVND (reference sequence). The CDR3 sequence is CASSIIRGQETQYF. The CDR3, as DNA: TGTGCCAGTAGTATAATCCGGGGACAAGAGACCCAGTACTTC. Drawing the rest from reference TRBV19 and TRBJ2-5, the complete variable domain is DGGITQSPKYLFRKEGQNVTLSCEQNLNHDAMYWYRQDPGQGLRLIYYSQIVNDFQKGDIAEGYSVSREKKESFPLTVTSAQKNPTAFYLCASSIIRGQETQYFGPGTRLLVL.

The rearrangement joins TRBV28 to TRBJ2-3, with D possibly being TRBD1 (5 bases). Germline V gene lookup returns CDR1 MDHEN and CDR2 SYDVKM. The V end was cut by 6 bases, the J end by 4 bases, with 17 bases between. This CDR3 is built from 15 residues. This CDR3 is CASRPQGPGADTQYF. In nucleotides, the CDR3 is TGTGCCAGCAGGCCGCAGGGCCCAGGTGCAGATACGCAGTATTTT.

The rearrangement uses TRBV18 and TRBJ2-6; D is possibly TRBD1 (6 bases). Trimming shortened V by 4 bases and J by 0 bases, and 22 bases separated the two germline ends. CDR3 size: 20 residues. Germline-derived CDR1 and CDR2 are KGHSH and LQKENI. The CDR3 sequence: CASSLLRDNSLHSGANVLTF. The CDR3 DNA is TGTGCCAGCTCACTGCTCCGGGACAACTCCTTACACTCTGGGGCCAACGTCCTGACTTTC. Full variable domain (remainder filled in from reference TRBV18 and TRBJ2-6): NAGVMQNPRHLVRRRGQEARLRCSPMKGHSHVYWYRQLPEEGLKFMVYLQKENIIDESGMPKERFSAEFPKEGPSILRIQQVVRGDSAAYFCASSLLRDNSLHSGANVLTFGAGSRLTVL.